The text below deals with one T cell receptor beta chain. The data are from a study of blood T cell repertoires in COVID-19. Study in general: Sites across the United States, Italy and Spain contributed samples from acute and convalescent COVID-19. T cells, B-cell-depleted T cells, or PBMCs provided the cDNA or gDNA that served as material.

In the source study's methods: Nucleated cell number was recorded as an estimate derived from reference gene primer amplification. Data came from immunoSEQ multiplex PCR; TCRdb stores just in-frame clones and leaves some out. V and J calls plus clone size are reproduced from that table; the DNA served to infer D and trimming. The sample records over 60,000 clones, around four fifths being singletons. With V trimmed by 6 bases and J by 0 bases, 5 bases remained unmatched. Germline values: CDR1 SEHNR, CDR2 FQNEAQ (reference sequence). The CDR3 sequence is 15 residues long. Source material: peripheral blood. The genes are TRBV7-9 and TRBJ1-3; 7 bases line up with TRBD1. This clonotype was obtained from a human donor in a cohort sampled during active COVID-19. CDR3 sequence: CASRSGQSSGNTIYF. The DNA of the CDR3 is TGTGCCAGCAGGTCGGGACAGAGCTCTGGAAACACCATATATTTT. Supplemented by reference TRBV7-9 and TRBJ1-3, the full variable domain reads DTGVSQNPRHKITKRGQNVTFRCDPISEHNRLYWYRQTLGQGPEFLTYFQNEAQLEKSRLLSDRFSAERPKGSFSTLEIQRTEQGDSAMYLCASRSGQSSGNTIYFGEGSWLTVV.